The 14 T cell receptor beta chains below were found in one sample sequenced in a study of technical replicates of blood from several donors. Sequencing was performed with immunoSEQ multiplex PCR; in TCRdb, only in-frame clones are kept and a portion is missing. Among just over 95,000 clones listed, approximately 95% were seen once. Sequencing was done on a sample of T cells isolated from PBMCs. These receptors all come from a human donor in good health.

The chain couples TRBV29-1 to TRBJ2-1; 10 positions agree with TRBD1. This CDR3 is built from 14 residues. The trim removed 7 bases at V and 4 bases at J, leaving 7 bases unmatched. CDR1 is SQVTM, CDR2 ANQGSEA, per germline. CDR3 loop: CSASGQGTYNEQFF. The DNA for the CDR3 is TGCAGCGCCTCGGGACAGGGGACTTACAATGAGCAGTTCTTC.

In its sample, this clone was seen once. The genes are TRBV5-4 and TRBJ2-1, with 8 bases identical to TRBD2. CDR3 length: 14 residues. The germline V gene has CDR1 SGHNT and CDR2 YYREEE (reference sequence). Trimming removed 2 bases from V and 6 bases from J; junction bases left unmatched: 4. The CDR3, as DNA: TGTGCCAGCAGCTTCGGCGGGGGGCCCAATGAGCAGTTCTTC. Its protein is CASSFGGGPNEQFF. Full variable domain (missing parts from reference TRBV5-4 and TRBJ2-1): ETGVTQSPTHLIKTRGQQVTLRCSSQSGHNTVSWYQQALGQGPQFIFQYYREEENGRGNFPPRFSGLQFPNYSSELNVNALELDDSALYLCASSFGGGPNEQFFGPGTRLTVL.

The rearrangement links TRBV4-2 to TRBJ2-3; 14 bases align to TRBD2. In germline, CDR1 is LGHNA, CDR2 YNFKEQ. The V and J ends lost 5 bases and 7 bases, in that order; junction bases with no gene match: 5. The CDR3 consists of 15 residues. Written as DNA, the CDR3 is TGTGCCAGCAGCGACGGGACTAGCGGGAGTTATACGCAGTATTTT. Amino acids: CASSDGTSGSYTQYF.

The rearrangement links TRBV10-1 to TRBJ2-7, with D possibly matching TRBD1 (6 bases). Germline V gene data show CDR1 as WNHNN and CDR2 as SYGVQD (reference sequence). V was cut by 0 bases and J by 2 bases, with 8 bases left in between. The CDR3 consists of 14 residues. The CDR3 region is CASSESQGPYEQYF. The CDR3, as DNA: TGCGCCAGCAGTGAGTCGCAGGGGCCCTACGAGCAGTACTTC.

The chain employs TRBV27 and TRBJ2-7, with D tentatively TRBD2 (6 bases). Germline V gene lookup returns CDR1 MNHEY and CDR2 SMNVEV (reference sequence). The V gene lost 5 bases and the J gene lost 3 bases, with 14 bases spanning the gap. CDR3 length: 14 amino acids. The CDR3 loop is CASSLTSYHYEQYF. For the CDR3, the DNA is TGTGCCAGCAGTCTAACTAGCTACCACTACGAGCAGTACTTC.

The genes are TRBV28 and TRBJ1-1; TRBD1 matches 10 bases. Germline-derived CDR1 and CDR2 are MDHEN and SYDVKM. Trimming removed 2 bases from V and 4 bases from J; junction bases left unmatched: 4. The CDR3 has 15 amino acids. The CDR3 loop reads CASSLRRTGGTEAFF. CDR3 in DNA: TGTGCCAGCAGTTTACGGCGGACAGGGGGCACTGAAGCTTTCTTT.

The chain couples TRBV7-2 to TRBJ2-1; 9 nucleotides align to TRBD1. The junction had 10 bases not matched to a gene; V was cut back by 3 bases and J by 7 bases. This CDR3 spans 16 amino acids. The V gene's germline CDR1 is SGHTA and CDR2 FQGNSA. CDR3 sequence: CASSLGPYRGQNEQFF. The CDR3 DNA reads TGTGCCAGCAGCTTGGGGCCCTACAGGGGGCAGAATGAGCAGTTCTTC.

The chain is built from TRBV6-5 and TRBJ2-7; a weak D match, TRBD2 (6 bases). V lost 2 bases and J lost 3, with 11 bases in between. The CDR3 extends over 14 amino acids. Germline CDR1 is MNHEY and CDR2 is SVGAGI. DNA of the CDR3: TGTGCCAGCAGTTACGCAGGGAGGCACTACGAGCAGTACTTC. Translating it yields CASSYAGRHYEQYF.

The rearrangement joins TRBV4-1 to TRBJ2-7; D might be TRBD2 (5 bases). The germline V and J ends were trimmed by 4 bases and 0 bases, with 19 bases remaining between them. Germline CDR1 reads MGHRA; CDR2 reads YSYEKL. The CDR3 runs 17 residues. DNA of the CDR3: TGCGCCAGCAGCCCACGCCCAAGCTTAGCGAGCTCCTACGAGCAGTACTTC. Its translation: CASSPRPSLASSYEQYF.

This chain joins TRBV10-2 and TRBJ1-3, with D maybe TRBD1 (5 bases). CDR1 is WSHSY, CDR2 SAAADI, per germline. The V end was cut by 4 bases, the J end by 3 bases, with 13 bases between. The CDR3 consists of 15 residues. The DNA for the CDR3 is TGCGCCAGCAGTGTGGTCGGGGGGATTGGAAACACCATATATTTT. Encoded protein: CASSVVGGIGNTIYF.

The CDR3 here is CASSSGLLTDTQYF. CDR3 bases: TGTGCCAGCAGCTCGGGACTCCTCACAGATACGCAGTATTTT. The rearrangement joins TRBV11-2 to TRBJ2-3, with D perhaps matching TRBD2 (6 bases). Deletions cut 4 bases from V and 2 bases from J, with 10 bases between. The CDR3 totals 14 residues. CDR1 is SGHAT, CDR2 FQNNGV, per germline.

This sequence joins TRBV27 and TRBJ2-5, with D perhaps TRBD1 (6 bases). The V and J ends lost 8 bases and 4 bases respectively, with 17 bases between them. The CDR3 length is 14 residues. From germline, CDR1 is MNHEY and CDR2 SMNVEV (reference sequence). As DNA, the CDR3 is TGTGCCAGCCGAGAAGGGCAGGGGACAGAGACCCAGTACTTC. The encoded protein is CASREGQGTETQYF.

V and J are TRBV27 and TRBJ2-3; a weak D match, TRBD1 (5 bases). The CDR3 loop spans 15 amino acids. V lost 3 bases and J 5 bases, leaving 15 bases between the germline ends. Germline V lookup: CDR1 MNHEY, CDR2 SMNVEV (reference sequence). CDR3 region: CASSFDGRVLDTQYF. Written as DNA, the CDR3 is TGTGCCAGCAGTTTTGATGGCAGGGTGTTAGATACGCAGTATTTT.

The chain is built from TRBV28 and TRBJ1-1; 7 bases agree with TRBD1. Germline loops: CDR1 MDHEN, CDR2 SYDVKM. After removal of 3 bases from V and 3 bases from J, the junction contained 4 bases not matched to a gene. CDR3 size: 14 residues. The CDR3 spells CASSLIGGDTEAFF. The CDR3 nucleotides are TGTGCCAGCAGTTTGATAGGGGGCGACACTGAAGCTTTCTTT.